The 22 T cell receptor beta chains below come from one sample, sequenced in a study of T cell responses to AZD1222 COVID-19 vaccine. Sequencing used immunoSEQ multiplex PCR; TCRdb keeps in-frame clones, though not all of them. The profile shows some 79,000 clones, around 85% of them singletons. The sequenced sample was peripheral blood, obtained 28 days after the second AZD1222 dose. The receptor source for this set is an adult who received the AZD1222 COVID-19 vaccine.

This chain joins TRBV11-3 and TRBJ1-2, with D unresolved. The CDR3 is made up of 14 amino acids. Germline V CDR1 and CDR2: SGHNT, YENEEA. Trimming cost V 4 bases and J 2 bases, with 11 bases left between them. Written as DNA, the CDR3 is TGTGCCAGCAGCTCCGAGCCACGAAACTATGGCTACACCTTC. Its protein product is CASSSEPRNYGYTF.

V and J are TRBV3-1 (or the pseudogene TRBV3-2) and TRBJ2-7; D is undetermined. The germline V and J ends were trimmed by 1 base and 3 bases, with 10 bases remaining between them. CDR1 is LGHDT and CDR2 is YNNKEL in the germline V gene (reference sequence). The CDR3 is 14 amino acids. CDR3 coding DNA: TGTGCCAGCAGCCAAGGACCCGGCCGCTACGAGCAGTACGTC. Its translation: CASSQGPGRYEQYV.

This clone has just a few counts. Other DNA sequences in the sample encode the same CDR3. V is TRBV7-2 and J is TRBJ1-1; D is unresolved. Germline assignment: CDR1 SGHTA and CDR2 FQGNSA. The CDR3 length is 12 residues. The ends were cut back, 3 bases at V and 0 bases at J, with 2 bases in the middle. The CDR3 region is CASSLMNTEAFF. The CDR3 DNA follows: TGTGCCAGCAGCTTGATGAACACTGAAGCTTTCTTT.

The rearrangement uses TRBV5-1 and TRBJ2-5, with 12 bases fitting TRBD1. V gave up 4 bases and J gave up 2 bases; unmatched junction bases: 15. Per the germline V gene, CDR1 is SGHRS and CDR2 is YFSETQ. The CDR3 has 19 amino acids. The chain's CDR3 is CASSPFPGTGGRSQETQYF. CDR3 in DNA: TGCGCCAGCAGCCCGTTCCCCGGGACAGGGGGCCGGTCGCAAGAGACCCAGTACTTC.

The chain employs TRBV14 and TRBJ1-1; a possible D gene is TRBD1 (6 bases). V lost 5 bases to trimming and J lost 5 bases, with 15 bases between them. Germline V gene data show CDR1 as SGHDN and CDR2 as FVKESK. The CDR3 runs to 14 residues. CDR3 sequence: CASSEQGSRTEAFF. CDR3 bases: TGTGCCAGCAGCGAACAGGGATCGAGGACTGAAGCTTTCTTT.

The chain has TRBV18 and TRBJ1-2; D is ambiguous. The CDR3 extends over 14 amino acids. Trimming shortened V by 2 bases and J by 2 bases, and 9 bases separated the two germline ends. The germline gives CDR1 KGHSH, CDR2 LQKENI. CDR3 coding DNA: TGTGCCAGCTCACCAAGTGATAACAACTATGGCTACACCTTC. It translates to CASSPSDNNYGYTF.

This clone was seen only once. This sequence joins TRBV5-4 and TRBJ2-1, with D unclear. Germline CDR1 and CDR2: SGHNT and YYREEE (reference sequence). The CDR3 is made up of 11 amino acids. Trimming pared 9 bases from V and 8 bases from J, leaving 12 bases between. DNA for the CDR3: TGTGCCAACCGGAGAGACTATGAGCAGTTCTTC. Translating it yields CANRRDYEQFF.

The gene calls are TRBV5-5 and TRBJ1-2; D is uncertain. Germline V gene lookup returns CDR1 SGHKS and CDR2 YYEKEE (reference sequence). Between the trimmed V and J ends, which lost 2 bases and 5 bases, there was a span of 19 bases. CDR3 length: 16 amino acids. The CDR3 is CASSFSRGPWLYGYTF. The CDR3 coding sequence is TGTGCCAGCAGCTTCTCCCGGGGTCCCTGGTTGTATGGCTACACCTTC.

CDR3 sequence (DNA): TGTGCCAGCAGCTCCCAGACTGAAGCTTTCTTT. Its translation is CASSSQTEAFF. The chain combines TRBV5-5 with TRBJ1-1; no clear D. The V gene lost 3 bases and the J gene lost 5 bases, with 5 bases spanning the gap. CDR1 is SGHKS, CDR2 YYEKEE, per germline (reference sequence). The CDR3 length is 11 residues. The full variable domain, completed using reference TRBV5-5 and TRBJ1-1, is DAGVTQSPTHLIKTRGQQVTLRCSPISGHKSVSWYQQVLGQGPQFIFQYYEKEERGRGNFPDRFSARQFPNYSSELNVNALLLGDSALYLCASSSQTEAFFGQGTRLTVV.

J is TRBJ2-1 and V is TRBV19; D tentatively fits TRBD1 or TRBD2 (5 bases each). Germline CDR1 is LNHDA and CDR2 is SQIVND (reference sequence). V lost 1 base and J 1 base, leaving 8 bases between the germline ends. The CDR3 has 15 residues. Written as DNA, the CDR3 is TGTGCCAGTAGTATAGGGGGGTGGTCCTACAATGAGCAGTTCTTC. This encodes CASSIGGWSYNEQFF. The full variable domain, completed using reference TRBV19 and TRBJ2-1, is DGGITQSPKYLFRKEGQNVTLSCEQNLNHDAMYWYRQDPGQGLRLIYYSQIVNDFQKGDIAEGYSVSREKKESFPLTVTSAQKNPTAFYLCASSIGGWSYNEQFFGPGTRLTVL.

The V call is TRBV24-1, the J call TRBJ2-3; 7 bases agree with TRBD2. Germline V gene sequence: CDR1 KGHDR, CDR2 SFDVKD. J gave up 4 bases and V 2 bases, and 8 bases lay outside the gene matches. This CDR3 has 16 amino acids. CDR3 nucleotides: TGTGCCACCAGTGATTCGACTAGCAAGGGTGCAGATACGCAGTATTTT. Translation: CATSDSTSKGADTQYF.

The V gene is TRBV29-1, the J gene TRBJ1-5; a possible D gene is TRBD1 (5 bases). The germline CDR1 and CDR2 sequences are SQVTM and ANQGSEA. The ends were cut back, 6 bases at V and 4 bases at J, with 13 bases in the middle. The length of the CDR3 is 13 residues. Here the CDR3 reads CSVTVGGNQPQHF. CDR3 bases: TGCAGCGTGACCGTCGGGGGGAATCAGCCCCAGCATTTT.

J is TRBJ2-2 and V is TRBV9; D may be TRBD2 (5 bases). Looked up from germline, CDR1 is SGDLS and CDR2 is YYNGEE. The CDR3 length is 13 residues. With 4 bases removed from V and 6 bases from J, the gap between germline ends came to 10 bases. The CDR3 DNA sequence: TGTGCCAGCAGCCCCACGGAGGCCGGGGAGCTGTTTTTT. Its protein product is CASSPTEAGELFF.

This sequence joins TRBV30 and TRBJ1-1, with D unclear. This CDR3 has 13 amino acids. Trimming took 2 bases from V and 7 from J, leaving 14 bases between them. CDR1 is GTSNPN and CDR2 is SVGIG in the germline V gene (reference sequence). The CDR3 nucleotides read TGTGCCTGGAGTTCCCTGGGAGAAGGTGAAGCTTTCTTT. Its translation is CAWSSLGEGEAFF.

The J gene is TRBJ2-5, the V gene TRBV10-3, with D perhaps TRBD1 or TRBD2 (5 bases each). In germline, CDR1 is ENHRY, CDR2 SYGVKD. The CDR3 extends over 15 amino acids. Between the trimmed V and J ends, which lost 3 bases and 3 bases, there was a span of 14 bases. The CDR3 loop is CAISENSGGKETQYF. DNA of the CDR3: TGTGCCATCAGTGAAAATAGTGGGGGAAAAGAGACCCAGTACTTC.

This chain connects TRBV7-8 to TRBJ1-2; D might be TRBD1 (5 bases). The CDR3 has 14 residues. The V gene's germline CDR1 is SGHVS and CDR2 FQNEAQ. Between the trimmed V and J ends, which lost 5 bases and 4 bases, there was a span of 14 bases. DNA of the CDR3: TGTGCCAGCAGCCGAGGGGAGGGATTCTATGGCTACACCTTC. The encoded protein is CASSRGEGFYGYTF.

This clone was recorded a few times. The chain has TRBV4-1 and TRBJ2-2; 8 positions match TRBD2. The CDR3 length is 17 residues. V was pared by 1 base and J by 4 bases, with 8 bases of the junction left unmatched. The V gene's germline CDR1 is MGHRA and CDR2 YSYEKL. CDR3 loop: CASSQGTSSVFTGELFF. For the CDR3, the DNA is TGCGCCAGCAGCCAAGGGACTAGCTCAGTCTTCACCGGGGAGCTGTTTTTT.

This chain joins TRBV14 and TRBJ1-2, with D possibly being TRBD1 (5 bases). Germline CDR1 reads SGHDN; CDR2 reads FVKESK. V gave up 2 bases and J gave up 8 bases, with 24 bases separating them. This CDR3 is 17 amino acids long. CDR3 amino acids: CASSQIGTAGKVGGYTF. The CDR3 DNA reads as TGTGCCAGCAGCCAAATCGGTACGGCAGGGAAAGTAGGCGGCTACACCTTC.

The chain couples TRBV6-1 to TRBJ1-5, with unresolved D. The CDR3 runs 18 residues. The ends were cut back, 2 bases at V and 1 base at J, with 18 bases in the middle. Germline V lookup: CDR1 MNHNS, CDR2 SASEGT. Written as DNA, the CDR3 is TGTGCCAGCAGTGAAAGGGAGCCACAACCTCTCAGCAATCAGCCCCAGCATTTT. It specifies CASSEREPQPLSNQPQHF.

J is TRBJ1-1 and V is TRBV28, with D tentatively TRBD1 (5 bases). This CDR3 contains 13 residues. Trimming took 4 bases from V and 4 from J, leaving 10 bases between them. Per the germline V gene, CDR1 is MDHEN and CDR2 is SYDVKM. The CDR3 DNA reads TGTGCCAGCAGTTATAGGGGTTTCACTGAAGCTTTCTTT. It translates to CASSYRGFTEAFF. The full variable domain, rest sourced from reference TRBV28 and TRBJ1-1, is DVKVTQSSRYLVKRTGEKVFLECVQDMDHENMFWYRQDPGLGLRLIYFSYDVKMKEKGDIPEGYSVSREKKERFSLILESASTNQTSMYLCASSYRGFTEAFFGQGTRLTVV.

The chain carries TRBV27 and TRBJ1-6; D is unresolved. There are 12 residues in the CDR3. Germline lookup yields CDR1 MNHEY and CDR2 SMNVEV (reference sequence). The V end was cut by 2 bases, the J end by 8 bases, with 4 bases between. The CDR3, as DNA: TGTGCCAGCAGTTTAGGGTATTCACCCCTCCACTTT. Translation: CASSLGYSPLHF.

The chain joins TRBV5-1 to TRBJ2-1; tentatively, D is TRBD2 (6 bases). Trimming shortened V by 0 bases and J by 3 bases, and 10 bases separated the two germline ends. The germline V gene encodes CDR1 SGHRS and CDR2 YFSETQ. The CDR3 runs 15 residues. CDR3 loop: CASSLEGLDYNEQFF. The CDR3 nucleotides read TGCGCCAGCAGCTTGGAGGGACTGGACTACAATGAGCAGTTCTTC. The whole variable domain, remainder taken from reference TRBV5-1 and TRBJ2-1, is KAGVTQTPRYLIKTRGQQVTLSCSPISGHRSVSWYQQTPGQGLQFLFEYFSETQRNKGNFPGRFSGRQFSNSRSEMNVSTLELGDSALYLCASSLEGLDYNEQFFGPGTRLTVL.